This T cell receptor (beta chain) was documented in a study of T cell responses to AZD1222 COVID-19 vaccine. Study-wide results and limits: Seropositivity was recorded at baseline in only a handful of AZD1222 recipients.

Germline V lookup: CDR1 LGHNA, CDR2 YSLEER. This CDR3 is built from 17 residues. V shed 1 base and J shed 5 bases, with 20 bases lying between them. Method: immunoSEQ multiplex PCR; TCRdb's copy keeps in-frame clones and lacks some. This sample yields fewer than 110,000 clones, of which roughly 87% are seen a single time; approximately 4.3% belongs to the top ten. As for this clone: Its antigen is not known.

Here the sequenced sample was peripheral blood, taken on day 0 of AZD1222 vaccination. This TCR was recovered from an adult in good health. The chain is built from TRBV4-3 and TRBJ1-1; D unclear. DNA of the CDR3: TGCGCCAGCAGCCAAGGCGACCGAAGCTTTTGGAGTACTGAAGCTTTCTTT. It codes for CASSQGDRSFWSTEAFF.